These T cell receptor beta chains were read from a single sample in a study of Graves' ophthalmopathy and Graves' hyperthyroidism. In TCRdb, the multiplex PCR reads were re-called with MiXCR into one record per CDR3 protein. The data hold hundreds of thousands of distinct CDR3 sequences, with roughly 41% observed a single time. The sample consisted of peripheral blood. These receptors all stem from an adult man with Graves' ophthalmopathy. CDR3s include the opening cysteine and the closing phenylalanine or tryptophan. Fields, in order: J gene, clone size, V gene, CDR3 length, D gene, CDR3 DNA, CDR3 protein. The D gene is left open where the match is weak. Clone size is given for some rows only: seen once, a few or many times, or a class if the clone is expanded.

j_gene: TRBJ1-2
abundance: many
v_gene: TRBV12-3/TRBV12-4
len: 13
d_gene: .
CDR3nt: TGTGCCAGCAGTTTCTCAGGCGGGGATGGCTACACCTTC
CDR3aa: CASSFSGGDGYTF

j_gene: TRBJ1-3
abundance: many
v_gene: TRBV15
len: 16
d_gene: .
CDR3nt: TGTGCCACCAGCAAAGGTGGGAGTGCATCTGGAAACACCATATATTTT
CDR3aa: CATSKGGSASGNTIYF

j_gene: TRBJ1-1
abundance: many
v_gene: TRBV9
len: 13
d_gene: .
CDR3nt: TGTGCCAGCAGCGCCATACAAACCAGTGAAGCTTTCTTT
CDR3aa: CASSAIQTSEAFF

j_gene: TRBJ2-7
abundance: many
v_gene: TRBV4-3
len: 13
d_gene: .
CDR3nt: TGCGCCAGCAGCCAAGATGCCCCATACGAGCAGTACTTC
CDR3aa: CASSQDAPYEQYF

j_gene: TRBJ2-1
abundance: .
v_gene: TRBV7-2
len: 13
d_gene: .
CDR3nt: TGTGCCAGCAGCTTAGAGGGCCTCAATGAGCAGTTCTTC
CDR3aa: CASSLEGLNEQFF

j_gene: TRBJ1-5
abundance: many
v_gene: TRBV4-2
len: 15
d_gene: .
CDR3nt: TGTGCCAGCAGCCAAGATGGGAATAGCAATCAGCCCCAGCATTTT
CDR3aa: CASSQDGNSNQPQHF

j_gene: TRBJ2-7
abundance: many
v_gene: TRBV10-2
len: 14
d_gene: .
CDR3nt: TGCGCCAGCACTCACAGGACGGCCCACTACGAGCAGTACTTC
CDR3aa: CASTHRTAHYEQYF

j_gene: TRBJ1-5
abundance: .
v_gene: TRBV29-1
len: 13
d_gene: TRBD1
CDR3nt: TGCAGCGTTCGGGACAGTGGCAATCAGCCCCAGCATTTT
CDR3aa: CSVRDSGNQPQHF

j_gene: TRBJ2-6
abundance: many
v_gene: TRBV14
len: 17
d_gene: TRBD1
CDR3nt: TGTGCCAGCAGCCGCTGGACAGGGAGATCTGGGGCCAACGTCCTGACTTTC
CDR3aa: CASSRWTGRSGANVLTF

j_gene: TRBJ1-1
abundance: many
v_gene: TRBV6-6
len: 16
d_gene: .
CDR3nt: TGTGCCAGCAGTTACCTCGCCGAGAGCAGGGACACTGAAGCTTTCTTT
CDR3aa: CASSYLAESRDTEAFF

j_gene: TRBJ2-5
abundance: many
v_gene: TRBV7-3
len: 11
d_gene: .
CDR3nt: TGTGCCAGCTCTCCGATGGAGACCCAGTACTTC
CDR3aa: CASSPMETQYF

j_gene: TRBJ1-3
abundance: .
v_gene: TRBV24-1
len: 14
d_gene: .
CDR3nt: TGTGCCACCAGTGAACCGACCACAGGGAACACCATATATTTT
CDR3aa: CATSEPTTGNTIYF

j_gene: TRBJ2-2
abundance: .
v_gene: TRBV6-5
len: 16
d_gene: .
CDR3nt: TGTGCCAGCAGTTTCCAGGGGTCTTGGAACACCGGGGAGCTGTTTTTT
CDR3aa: CASSFQGSWNTGELFF

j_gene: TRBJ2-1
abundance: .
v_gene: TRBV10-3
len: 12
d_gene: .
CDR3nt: TGTGCCAGCAGTGATGATGGACATGAGCAGTTCTTC
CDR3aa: CASSDDGHEQFF

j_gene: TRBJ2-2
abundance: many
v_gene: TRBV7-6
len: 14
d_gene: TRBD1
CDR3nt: TGTGCCAGCAGCTGGGACAGGGCGTACGGGGAGCTGTTTTTT
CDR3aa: CASSWDRAYGELFF

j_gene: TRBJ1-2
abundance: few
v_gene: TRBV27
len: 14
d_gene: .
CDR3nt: TGTGCCAGCAGTTTATCAGGGGGAGTCTATGGCTACACCTTC
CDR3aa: CASSLSGGVYGYTF

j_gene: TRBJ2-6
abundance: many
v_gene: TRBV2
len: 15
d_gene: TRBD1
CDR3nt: TGTGCCAGCACGGGACAGGGGGCTGGGGCCAACGTCCTGACTTTC
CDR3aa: CASTGQGAGANVLTF

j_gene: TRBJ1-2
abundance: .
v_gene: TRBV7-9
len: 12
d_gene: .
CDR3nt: TGTGCCAGCAGTTCTAGGGGCTCTGGAAACACCTTC
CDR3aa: CASSSRGSGNTF

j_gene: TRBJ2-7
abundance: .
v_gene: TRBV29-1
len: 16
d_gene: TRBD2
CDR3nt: TGCAGCGTTGAATCGGCGGTAGCGGGGGGGGCCTACGAGCAGTACTTC
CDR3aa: CSVESAVAGGAYEQYF

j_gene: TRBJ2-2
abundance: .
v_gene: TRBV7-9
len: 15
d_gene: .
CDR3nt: TGTGCCAGCAGCCCTCAAGGGGGGTACGGCGGGGAGCTGTTTTTT
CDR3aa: CASSPQGGYGGELFF

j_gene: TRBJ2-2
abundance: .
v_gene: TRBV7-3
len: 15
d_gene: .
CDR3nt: TGTGCCAGCAGCCCACTAGTTTCCGCCCCCGGGGAGCTGTTTTTT
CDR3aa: CASSPLVSAPGELFF

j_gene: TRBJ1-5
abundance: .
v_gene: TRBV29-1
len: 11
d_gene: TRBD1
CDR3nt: TGCAGCGTTGGAGGGACAGGGCTCGAGCATTTT
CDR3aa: CSVGGTGLEHF